This T cell receptor (beta chain) was sequenced during a study of cytomegalovirus exposure and HLA in healthy donors. Whole-study findings and limits: Analyses of presence and absence presupposed an approximately uniform sequencing depth across donors.

The PCR employed 60 Vbeta primers together with 13 Jbeta primers. Profiling relied on immunoSEQ multiplex PCR, and the TCRdb table lists in-frame clones only, not all of them. The table lists more than 60,000 clones. On this clone: Its cognate antigen is unknown.

In germline, CDR1 is SGHRS, CDR2 YFSETQ. The CDR3 is 14 residues long. The ends were cut back, 7 bases at V and 4 bases at J, with 17 bases in the middle. This receptor was identified in a boy aged 5 to 17 in good health and CMV-seronegative. The J gene is TRBJ1-1, the V gene TRBV5-1, with D tentatively TRBD1 (5 bases). The source material was PBMCs. CDR3 nucleotides: TGCGCCAGCTCTGGGGGGTGGGAAGGCACTGAAGCTTTCTTT. It translates to CASSGGWEGTEAFF.